This TCR beta chain was captured by sequencing in a study of shared clonotypes between healthy human individuals. Study findings and constraints: About 5% of naive CD4 clonotypes were shared across a few donors. Memory subsets generally showed smaller estimated richness than naive subsets did.

As to this clone: Its specificity is not known.

The germline V gene encodes CDR1 MNHEY and CDR2 SVGAGI. The CDR3 extends over 13 amino acids. Trimming cost V 6 bases and J 8 bases, with 16 bases left between them. Over several immunoSEQ plates, each subset's genomic DNA was distributed in even portions. This table comes from immunoSEQ multiplex PCR, and its TCRdb copy is limited to in-frame clones, with some not included. The data show roughly 2.2 million clones, 80% to 95% seen once. This receptor was identified in a man between 18 and 35 years old in good health. Some clones in this sample may be carry-over from other donors' samples. Sequenced sample: naive CD4+ T cells from PBMCs. Subset denoted: CD45RA+ positively selected. V and J are TRBV6-5 and TRBJ1-2; D perhaps matches TRBD1 (6 bases). CDR3 loop: CASRGTTGKGYTF. The CDR3 bases are TGTGCCAGCAGAGGAACCACAGGGAAAGGCTACACCTTC.